These T cell receptor beta chains were read from a single sample in a study of blood T cell repertoires in COVID-19. Assay: immunoSEQ multiplex PCR; the TCRdb copy retains only in-frame clones and omits some. The table has fewer than 300,000 clones, around 90% seen once. Sequenced material: PBMCs or T cells enriched from blood (not recorded which). These receptor sequences come from a woman aged 25 to 45 who had recovered from COVID-19. Both conserved end residues are part of each CDR3. D genes are given only for firm matches. For some rows the clone size is stated as once, few or many, or as a class when expanded; others skip it.

j_gene: TRBJ2-3
d_gene: -
abundance: -
v_gene: TRBV4-3
CDR3nt: TGCGCCAGCAGCCACGGTAGACAGGGCACAGATACGCAGTATTTT
CDR3aa: CASSHGRQGTDTQYF

j_gene: TRBJ2-7
d_gene: TRBD1
abundance: once
v_gene: TRBV6-5
CDR3nt: TGTGCCAGCAGTTACTCGACAGGGCACTACGAGCAGTACTTC
CDR3aa: CASSYSTGHYEQYF

j_gene: TRBJ2-3
d_gene: -
abundance: -
v_gene: TRBV11-2
CDR3nt: TGTGCCAGCAGCCCTACCCCTAGGGGGGGGCCACTTACGCAGTATTTT
CDR3aa: CASSPTPRGGPLTQYF

j_gene: TRBJ2-1
d_gene: TRBD2
abundance: few
v_gene: TRBV9
CDR3nt: TGTGCCAGCAGCACCACTAGCGGGAGGGCCGTTGAGCAGTTCTTC
CDR3aa: CASSTTSGRAVEQFF

j_gene: TRBJ1-5
d_gene: -
abundance: -
v_gene: TRBV4-3
CDR3nt: TGCGCCAGCAGCCAAGATTCCGGGGGCAATCAGCCCCAGCATTTT
CDR3aa: CASSQDSGGNQPQHF

j_gene: TRBJ1-1
d_gene: -
abundance: once
v_gene: TRBV18
CDR3nt: TGTGCCAGCTCGAATTACGGACAAATGAACACTGAAGCTTTCTTT
CDR3aa: CASSNYGQMNTEAFF

j_gene: TRBJ1-5
d_gene: TRBD1
abundance: -
v_gene: TRBV28
CDR3nt: TGTGCCAGCAGTATCGACAGGGAGAGCAATCAGCCCCAGCATTTT
CDR3aa: CASSIDRESNQPQHF

j_gene: TRBJ1-4
d_gene: -
abundance: -
v_gene: TRBV28
CDR3nt: TGTGCCAGCACATTGCGGTGGACAGACGTTGAAAAACTGTTTTTT
CDR3aa: CASTLRWTDVEKLFF

j_gene: TRBJ1-2
d_gene: -
abundance: -
v_gene: TRBV19
CDR3nt: TGTGCCAGTAGTACTAAGACGGGCTATGGCTACACCTTC
CDR3aa: CASSTKTGYGYTF

j_gene: TRBJ2-3
d_gene: TRBD2
abundance: once
v_gene: TRBV6-4
CDR3nt: TGTGCCAGCAGGGGGGGCACCGGGACTAGCGGCACAGATACGCAGTATTTT
CDR3aa: CASRGGTGTSGTDTQYF

j_gene: TRBJ1-6
d_gene: -
abundance: -
v_gene: TRBV5-1
CDR3nt: TGCGCCAGCAGCTTCGGGGGGGCGCTTGGGCCGGATAATTCACCCCTCCACTTT
CDR3aa: CASSFGGALGPDNSPLHF

j_gene: TRBJ2-7
d_gene: -
abundance: -
v_gene: TRBV7-3
CDR3nt: TGTGCCAGCAGCACCGCTCCGGGACACCAGTACGAGCAGTACTTC
CDR3aa: CASSTAPGHQYEQYF

j_gene: TRBJ2-3
d_gene: -
abundance: -
v_gene: TRBV7-8
CDR3nt: TGTGCCAGCAGCATCAACAGGTGGAGCACAGATACGCAGTATTTT
CDR3aa: CASSINRWSTDTQYF

j_gene: TRBJ2-7
d_gene: -
abundance: -
v_gene: TRBV7-8
CDR3nt: TGTGCCAGCAGCTTAGAGCGGGCCCCGGAGCAGTACTTC
CDR3aa: CASSLERAPEQYF

j_gene: TRBJ1-1
d_gene: -
abundance: -
v_gene: TRBV5-1
CDR3nt: TGCGCCAGCAGCTTGGGAGTGAACACTGAAGCTTTCTTT
CDR3aa: CASSLGVNTEAFF

j_gene: TRBJ2-1
d_gene: TRBD1
abundance: -
v_gene: TRBV24-1
CDR3nt: TGTGCCACCAGTGACGAGGGGGCGGATGAGCAGTTCTTC
CDR3aa: CATSDEGADEQFF

j_gene: TRBJ2-1
d_gene: TRBD2
abundance: -
v_gene: TRBV5-1
CDR3nt: TGCGCCAGCAGCTCGACCAAACTAGCGGGAGGGCCTCAAAACCGTTACAATGAGCAGTTCTTC
CDR3aa: CASSSTKLAGGPQNRYNEQFF

j_gene: TRBJ2-4
d_gene: -
abundance: -
v_gene: TRBV27
CDR3nt: TGTGCCAGCAGTAGCGTGCTAGCCAAAAACATTCAGTACTTC
CDR3aa: CASSSVLAKNIQYF

j_gene: TRBJ2-2
d_gene: -
abundance: -
v_gene: TRBV5-1
CDR3nt: TGCGCCAGCAGCTTAAGTGTCAGGGCAACCGGGGAGCTGTTTTTT
CDR3aa: CASSLSVRATGELFF

j_gene: TRBJ2-1
d_gene: TRBD2
abundance: few
v_gene: TRBV7-9
CDR3nt: TGTGCCAGCAGCTTAGACACTAGCGGGTACAATGAGCAGTTCTTC
CDR3aa: CASSLDTSGYNEQFF

j_gene: TRBJ2-7
d_gene: -
abundance: -
v_gene: TRBV4-3
CDR3nt: TGCGCCAGCAGCCAAGAACTCGCATCCTACGAGCAGTACTTC
CDR3aa: CASSQELASYEQYF

j_gene: TRBJ2-3
d_gene: TRBD2
abundance: -
v_gene: TRBV29-1
CDR3nt: TGCAGCGTCGGGGAGGGAGCGGCAGATACGCAGTATTTT
CDR3aa: CSVGEGAADTQYF

j_gene: TRBJ2-1
d_gene: TRBD1
abundance: -
v_gene: TRBV5-1
CDR3nt: TGCGCCAGCAGCCGGACAGGTACCTACAATGAGCAGTTCTTC
CDR3aa: CASSRTGTYNEQFF

j_gene: TRBJ2-1
d_gene: TRBD2
abundance: -
v_gene: TRBV9
CDR3nt: TGTGCCAGCAGCATAGCGGGAGGCTACAATGAGCAGTTCTTC
CDR3aa: CASSIAGGYNEQFF

j_gene: TRBJ2-1
d_gene: -
abundance: -
v_gene: TRBV9
CDR3nt: TGTGCCAGCAGCGTAGTGTTAGCGGACTACAATGAGCAGTTCTTC
CDR3aa: CASSVVLADYNEQFF

j_gene: TRBJ1-2
d_gene: TRBD1
abundance: -
v_gene: TRBV18
CDR3nt: TGTGCCAGCTCACCCGCGACAGGGGAAGGTGGCTACACCTTC
CDR3aa: CASSPATGEGGYTF

j_gene: TRBJ2-7
d_gene: TRBD2
abundance: -
v_gene: TRBV19
CDR3nt: TGTGCCAGTAGTATAGCTGCGGGAGTGACCTACGAGCAGTACTTC
CDR3aa: CASSIAAGVTYEQYF

j_gene: TRBJ1-2
d_gene: -
abundance: few
v_gene: TRBV7-9
CDR3nt: TGTGCCAGCAGTCCTAATGCCGGGGGGGGCTACACCTTC
CDR3aa: CASSPNAGGGYTF

j_gene: TRBJ1-5
d_gene: -
abundance: -
v_gene: TRBV2
CDR3nt: TGTGCCAGCGGAGACTTTCGGAATCAGCCCCAGCATTTT
CDR3aa: CASGDFRNQPQHF

j_gene: TRBJ2-2
d_gene: TRBD2
abundance: -
v_gene: TRBV5-4
CDR3nt: TGTGCCAGCAGCTTGCCGTTACTAGCGGGAGTTGCACGGGGCACCGGGGAGCTGTTTTTT
CDR3aa: CASSLPLLAGVARGTGELFF

j_gene: TRBJ2-7
d_gene: -
abundance: -
v_gene: TRBV2
CDR3nt: TGTGCCAGCAGTGGGACAGCCTACGAGCAGTACTTC
CDR3aa: CASSGTAYEQYF

j_gene: TRBJ2-3
d_gene: -
abundance: -
v_gene: TRBV9
CDR3nt: TGTGCCAGCAGCGCCACACACCAGAGTAGCGTCTTCACAGATACGCAGTATTTT
CDR3aa: CASSATHQSSVFTDTQYF

j_gene: TRBJ2-1
d_gene: -
abundance: -
v_gene: TRBV19
CDR3nt: TGTGCCAGTAGAGGGGCCCGGGGGAGCAATGAGCAGTTCTTC
CDR3aa: CASRGARGSNEQFF

j_gene: TRBJ2-7
d_gene: TRBD2
abundance: -
v_gene: TRBV5-1
CDR3nt: TGCGCCAGCAGCTTGGGTACTAGCGGTTCGGCCGAGCAGTACTTC
CDR3aa: CASSLGTSGSAEQYF

j_gene: TRBJ1-4
d_gene: TRBD1
abundance: -
v_gene: TRBV7-9
CDR3nt: TGTGCCAGCAGCCCCCGGACAGGGGATGAAAAACTGTTTTTT
CDR3aa: CASSPRTGDEKLFF

j_gene: TRBJ2-2
d_gene: -
abundance: -
v_gene: TRBV4-1
CDR3nt: TGCGCCAGCAGCCCGCGGGACTCCAACACCGGGGAGCTGTTTTTT
CDR3aa: CASSPRDSNTGELFF

j_gene: TRBJ2-5
d_gene: -
abundance: -
v_gene: TRBV28
CDR3nt: TGTGCCAGCAGCCTAGGTCGGTTGGAGACCCAGTACTTC
CDR3aa: CASSLGRLETQYF

j_gene: TRBJ2-3
d_gene: -
abundance: -
v_gene: TRBV6-6
CDR3nt: -
CDR3aa: CASSSSFGLGTQYF

j_gene: TRBJ2-1
d_gene: TRBD2
abundance: few
v_gene: TRBV3-1/TRBV3-2
CDR3nt: TGTGCCAGCAGCCTCGGGACTAGCGGAGGCAATGAGCAGTTCTTC
CDR3aa: CASSLGTSGGNEQFF

j_gene: TRBJ1-6
d_gene: -
abundance: -
v_gene: TRBV27
CDR3nt: TGTGCCAGCAGGGGCCCGGATTCACCCCTCCACTTT
CDR3aa: CASRGPDSPLHF

j_gene: TRBJ1-2
d_gene: -
abundance: -
v_gene: TRBV28
CDR3nt: TGTGCCAGCAGTTTATCGCCGGGGGTTAACTATGGCTACACCTTC
CDR3aa: CASSLSPGVNYGYTF

j_gene: TRBJ1-6
d_gene: -
abundance: -
v_gene: TRBV6-6
CDR3nt: TGTGCCAGCAGTTCGGGGGGAGGGATGAATAATTCACCCCTCCACTTT
CDR3aa: CASSSGGGMNNSPLHF

j_gene: TRBJ2-7
d_gene: -
abundance: once
v_gene: TRBV6-6
CDR3nt: TGTGCCAGCAGAGCCAACCCACAGGGACCCTACGAGCAGTACTTC
CDR3aa: CASRANPQGPYEQYF

j_gene: TRBJ2-1
d_gene: -
abundance: once
v_gene: TRBV11-2
CDR3nt: TGTGCCAGCAGCTTAGGGAGGAGAGGGAATGAGCAGTTCTTC
CDR3aa: CASSLGRRGNEQFF

j_gene: TRBJ1-5
d_gene: TRBD1
abundance: -
v_gene: TRBV7-8
CDR3nt: TGTGCCAGCAGCCAAGGGGCTAGGGGGCTCGGTCAGCCCCAGCATTTT
CDR3aa: CASSQGARGLGQPQHF

j_gene: TRBJ1-4
d_gene: -
abundance: -
v_gene: TRBV7-9
CDR3nt: TGTGCCAGCAGCGGGCAGGGGCGCACGTCTACTAATGAAAAACTGTTTTTT
CDR3aa: CASSGQGRTSTNEKLFF

j_gene: TRBJ1-5
d_gene: -
abundance: -
v_gene: TRBV6-7
CDR3nt: TGTGCCAGCAGTTACGGGGCAGGGGTCTTTAGCAATCAGCCCCAGCATTTT
CDR3aa: CASSYGAGVFSNQPQHF

j_gene: TRBJ1-1
d_gene: -
abundance: -
v_gene: TRBV21-1
CDR3nt: TGTGCCAGCAGTTCTAAAGGGGAAGCCCCTGAAGCTTTCTTT
CDR3aa: CASSSKGEAPEAFF

j_gene: TRBJ1-5
d_gene: -
abundance: -
v_gene: TRBV5-8
CDR3nt: TGTGCCAGCAGCTTGGAACCGGGGATCGGGTATAGCAATCAGCCCCAGCATTTT
CDR3aa: CASSLEPGIGYSNQPQHF

j_gene: TRBJ2-7
d_gene: -
abundance: -
v_gene: TRBV7-2
CDR3nt: TGTGCCAGCAGCGTTGGTAGCGAGCAGTACTTC
CDR3aa: CASSVGSEQYF

j_gene: TRBJ2-1
d_gene: -
abundance: -
v_gene: TRBV21-1
CDR3nt: TGTGCCAGCAGAAGGAGTAGCGGGAGGTTCAGCTCCTACAATGAGCAGTTCTTC
CDR3aa: CASRRSSGRFSSYNEQFF

j_gene: TRBJ2-1
d_gene: -
abundance: -
v_gene: TRBV27
CDR3nt: TGTGCCAGCTTTCGCGACTATAATGAGCAGTTCTTC
CDR3aa: CASFRDYNEQFF

j_gene: TRBJ2-7
d_gene: -
abundance: -
v_gene: TRBV28
CDR3nt: TGTGCCAGCAGCCCTCGGACACTAAGACCTCCCTACGAGCAGTACTTC
CDR3aa: CASSPRTLRPPYEQYF

j_gene: TRBJ2-7
d_gene: -
abundance: -
v_gene: TRBV15
CDR3nt: TGTGCCACCAGCAGGGCCGGGACAATTGACGGGGAGCAGTACTTC
CDR3aa: CATSRAGTIDGEQYF

j_gene: TRBJ1-5
d_gene: TRBD1
abundance: -
v_gene: TRBV7-2
CDR3nt: TGTGCCAGCAGCTTGGGACAGAACCGTTATAGCAATCAGCCCCAGCATTTT
CDR3aa: CASSLGQNRYSNQPQHF